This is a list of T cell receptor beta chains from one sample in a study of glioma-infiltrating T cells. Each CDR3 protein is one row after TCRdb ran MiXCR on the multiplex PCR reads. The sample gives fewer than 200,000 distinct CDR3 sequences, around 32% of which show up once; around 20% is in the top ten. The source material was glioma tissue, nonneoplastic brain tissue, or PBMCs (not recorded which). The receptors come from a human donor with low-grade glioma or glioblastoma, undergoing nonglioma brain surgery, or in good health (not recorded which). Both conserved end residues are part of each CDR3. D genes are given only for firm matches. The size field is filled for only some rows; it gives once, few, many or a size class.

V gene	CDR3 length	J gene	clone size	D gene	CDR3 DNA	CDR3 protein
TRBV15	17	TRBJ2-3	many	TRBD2	TGTGCCACCAGCAAACAAGGACTAGCTGCGCCCACAGATACGCAGTATTTT	CATSKQGLAAPTDTQYF
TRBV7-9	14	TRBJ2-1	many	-	TGTGCCAGCAGCCTGGCCCTCTCCTACAATGAGCAGTTCTTC	CASSLALSYNEQFF
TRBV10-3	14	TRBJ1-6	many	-	TGTGCCATCAGTGAAGGCAGGGGCAATTCACCCCTCCACTTT	CAISEGRGNSPLHF
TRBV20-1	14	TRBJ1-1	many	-	TGCAGTGCTAGAGAACCGCCAGGCGACACTGAAGCTTTCTTT	CSAREPPGDTEAFF
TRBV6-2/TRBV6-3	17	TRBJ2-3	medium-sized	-	TGTGCCAGCAGTTACTTCCTGTACGGCGGGAGCACAGATACGCAGTATTTT	CASSYFLYGGSTDTQYF
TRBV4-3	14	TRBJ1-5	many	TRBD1	TGCGCCAGCAGCCAAGAGGACAGGGCCCAGCCCCAGCATTTT	CASSQEDRAQPQHF
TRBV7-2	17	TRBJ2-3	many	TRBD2	TGTGCCAGCAGCTTAGCCGGGACTAGCCAACGCACAGATACGCAGTATTTT	CASSLAGTSQRTDTQYF
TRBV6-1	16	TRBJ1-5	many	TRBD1	TGTGCCAGCAGTGGGCTTAGACAGGGTTCTACTCAGCCCCAGCATTTT	CASSGLRQGSTQPQHF
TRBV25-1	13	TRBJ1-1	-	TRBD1	TGTGCCATCCAAAAAGAGGGGACAGTAGAAGCTTTCTTT	CAIQKEGTVEAFF
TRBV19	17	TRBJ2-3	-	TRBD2	TGTGCCAGTAGTACCCTAGCGGGAGGGCTCCCCACAGATACGCAGTATTTT	CASSTLAGGLPTDTQYF
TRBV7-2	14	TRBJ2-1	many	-	TGTGCCAGCAGCTTGGCGGTCGCCTACAATGAGCAGTTCTTC	CASSLAVAYNEQFF
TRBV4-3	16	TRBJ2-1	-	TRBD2	TGCGCCAGCAGCCAAGGGTCGGGACTAGCGGGAGCCACGCAGTTCTTC	CASSQGSGLAGATQFF
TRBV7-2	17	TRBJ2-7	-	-	TGTGCCAGCAGCCCCCAGAAAGGGACCTGGGGATCCTACGAGCAGTACTTC	CASSPQKGTWGSYEQYF
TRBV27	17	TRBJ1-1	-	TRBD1	TGTGCCAGCAGTTTAACTCCAGGAGGGACAGGGAACACTGAAGCTTTCTTT	CASSLTPGGTGNTEAFF
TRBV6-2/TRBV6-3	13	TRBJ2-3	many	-	TGTGCCAGCAGAAAGCCCACAGGGGATACGCAGTATTTT	CASRKPTGDTQYF
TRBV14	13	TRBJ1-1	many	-	TGTGCCAGCGGGGGGATAGCTTTCGGTGAAGCTTTCTTT	CASGGIAFGEAFF
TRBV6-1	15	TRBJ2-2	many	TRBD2	TGTGCCAGCAGTGAACCCGGGAGGATGACCGGGGAGCTGTTTTTT	CASSEPGRMTGELFF
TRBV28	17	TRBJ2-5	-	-	TGTGCCAGCAGTTTAGTCTCGGGAGTTGGACTGAAAGAGACCCAGTACTTC	CASSLVSGVGLKETQYF
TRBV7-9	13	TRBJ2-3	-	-	TGTGCCAGCAGCGCCCCGGGGACAGATACGCAGTATTTT	CASSAPGTDTQYF
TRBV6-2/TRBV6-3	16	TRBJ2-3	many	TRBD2	TGTGCCAGCAGTTACTCGAGCGGGAATAGGGGAGATACGCAGTATTTT	CASSYSSGNRGDTQYF